The entry below gives a single TCR beta chain sequence along with its context. Its recognized antigen is unknown. No base quality values were provided; no much bigger clone lies one nucleotide off. There are 15 amino acids in the CDR3, from cysteine to phenylalanine inclusive. Only the CDR3 region is kept as DNA, spanning 45 bases read in frame from base 1. The germline V gene sets CDR1 to MDHEN and CDR2 to SYDVKM. Clipping removes 2 bases from V and 5 bases from J, with 4 as the unmatched junction base count. This entry belongs to a study of OX40 agonist ivuxolimab in advanced cancers. About the study as a whole: Ivuxolimab, which targeted the costimulatory receptor OX40 (CD134), was an agonistic, fully human IgG2 monoclonal antibody. Intravenous ivuxolimab was administered to patients every 2 weeks at six dose levels: 0.01, 0.1, 0.3, 1.5, 3 and 10 mg/kg. Of the approximately 54 dose-escalation patients, hepatocellular carcinoma was present in about 19, melanoma in approximately 15, renal cell carcinoma in 9 and head and neck cancer in 9. The dose-escalation cohort was almost 85% male with a mean age of approximately 59 years, ranging from roughly 20 to 80. Patients were allowed to have had prior anti-PD-1, anti-PD-L1 or anti-CTLA-4 therapy, and more than 35% of the dose-escalation patients had been treated with checkpoint inhibitors. Partial responses occurred in three dose-escalation patients: two with cutaneous melanoma and one with hepatocellular carcinoma. The purpose of peripheral TCRbeta sequencing was to test whether ivuxolimab changed TCR sequence diversity and led to clonal T-cell expansion. The monotherapy dose-escalation portion (N of about 50 patients) of the phase I ivuxolimab trial is reported in the paper. Paper-wide results and their limitations: The antigen specificity of the clonally expanded peripheral T cells was not determined. At doses of 0.1 to 3.0 mg/kg, clonal expansion of both CD4+ and CD8+ T cells in blood was seen between baseline and week 6. Low levels of normalized T-cell clonal expansion were also shown by some nonresponding patients. After ivuxolimab, more expanded clones were found on average in CD8+ T cells than in CD4+ T cells. In partial responders in the 0.1-3.0 mg/kg groups, normalized peripheral clonal expansion was found to be among the lowest, especially among CD8+ T cells.

For sequencing of the TCRbeta CDR3 region, genomic DNA was extracted from the sorted cells. TCRbeta CDR3 regions were sequenced using the immunoSEQ Assay. In its TCRdb copy, this immuneACCESS table keeps in-frame sequences only and misses some clones. Where compared with another copy, unresolved V genes explain less than half of these, and the others have no known cause. The sample yields 55,000 to 80,000 clones; 88% were counted once. 0.27% of the sample belongs to the ten largest clones. Patients with autoimmune disease history or receiving systemic immunosuppression were excluded from the trial. In every dose cohort, peripheral blood was drawn for TCR sequencing at baseline, cycle 4 day 1, and cycle 7 day 1. Samples were obtained from an open-label, multicenter, first-in-human phase I dose-escalation trial of ivuxolimab. Adults with locally advanced or metastatic melanoma, renal cell carcinoma, hepatocellular carcinoma or head and neck squamous cell carcinoma were enrolled in the trial. CD4+ and CD8+ T cells were sorted separately from peripheral blood before TCR sequencing.

The rearrangement combines TRBV28 with TRBJ2-3; 10 middle bases align to TRBD2. The source of this sequence is an adult with an advanced solid tumor such as melanoma, head and neck, liver or kidney cancer. The input for sequencing was CD4+ or CD8+ T cells sorted from blood, taken in a trial of the OX40 agonist ivuxolimab. The bases are TGTGCCAGCAGTTTACGACTAGCGGGCCTAGATACGCAGTATTTT. Protein translation: CASSLRLAGLDTQYF.